The 25 T cell receptor beta chains reported below all come from one sample, sequenced in a study of T cells expressing NK-cell markers. From its re-call of the 5' RACE reads, TCRdb lists each CDR3 protein once, without DNA. Across 200,000 to 300,000 distinct CDR3 sequences, the top ten clones capture 0.39% of the sample. Material for sequencing was blood T cells: a sorted CD56 or NKG2C T cell subset, CD4+ or CD8+ T cells, or bulk PBMC T cells (not recorded which). These receptors were collected from a man aged 18 to 29 in good health.

The chain links TRBV7-2 to TRBJ2-7; the D call from TCRdb, TRBD1, cannot be confirmed without DNA. The CDR3 totals 15 residues. The germline V gene encodes CDR1 SGHTA and CDR2 FQGNSA. The CDR3 reads CASSFSPEGYHEQYF.

The V gene is TRBV18, the J gene TRBJ1-5. The CDR3 covers 14 residues. CDR1 is KGHSH, CDR2 LQKENI, per germline. The CDR3: CASSPEDSNQPQHF.

V usage is TRBV7-6 and J usage is TRBJ2-1. Germline CDR1 reads SGHVS; CDR2 reads FNYEAQ. The CDR3 spans 14 residues. CDR3: CASSLRFSRNEQFF. Variable domain in full (rest from reference TRBV7-6 and TRBJ2-1): GAGVSQSPRYKVTKRGQDVALRCDPISGHVSLYWYRQALGQGPEFLTYFNYEAQQDKSGLPNDRFSAERPEGSISTLTIQRTEQRDSAMYRCASSLRFSRNEQFFGPGTRLTVL.

CDR3 protein: CASSVHLQETQYF. This chain connects TRBV2 to TRBJ2-5. The V gene's germline CDR1 is SNHLY and CDR2 FYNNEI. The CDR3 length is 13 residues. The full variable domain, its missing parts supplied by reference TRBV2 and TRBJ2-5, is EPEVTQTPSHQVTQMGQEVILRCVPISNHLYFYWYRQILGQKVEFLVSFYNNEISEKSEIFDDQFSVERPDGSNFTLKIRSTKLEDSAMYFCASSVHLQETQYFGPGTRLLVL.

The J gene is TRBJ1-2, the V gene TRBV10-2; TCRdb designates TRBD1, a call that cannot be tested without DNA. Germline CDR1 is WSHSY and CDR2 is SAAADI. CDR3 length: 14 amino acids. The CDR3 is CASRGIGANYGYTF.

This sequence joins TRBV12-3 or TRBV12-4 and TRBJ1-2; as DNA is missing, the TRBD1 call by TCRdb cannot be tested. This CDR3 has 12 amino acids. CDR3 sequence reads: CASSSPPGGYTF.

The chain joins TRBV18 to TRBJ2-5. This CDR3 is 13 amino acids long. CDR1 and CDR2 from the germline V gene are KGHSH and LQKENI. This CDR3 reads CASSPSQQETQYF.

The chain employs TRBV7-6 and TRBJ2-1; TCRdb proposes TRBD2, but this gene call is untestable without DNA. The germline gives CDR1 SGHVS, CDR2 FNYEAQ. This CDR3 has 16 amino acids. This chain's CDR3 is CASSLQLAGGYNEQFF.

The chain has TRBV7-9 and TRBJ1-1. There are 13 residues in the CDR3. Germline V gene data show CDR1 as SEHNR and CDR2 as FQNEAQ (reference sequence). CDR3: CASSSDMGTEAFF.

The chain has TRBV12-3 or TRBV12-4 and TRBJ2-5; the TCRdb D gene call, TRBD2, has no DNA to confirm it. The length of the CDR3 is 13 residues. The CDR3 is CASRGALPRTQYF.

V usage is TRBV29-1 and J usage is TRBJ2-7; TCRdb designates TRBD2, a call that cannot be tested without DNA. Germline-derived CDR1 and CDR2 are SQVTM and ANQGSEA. The CDR3 extends over 13 amino acids. The CDR3 is CSVESRRSYEQYF.

This chain uses TRBV6-5 with TRBJ1-3. Germline-derived CDR1 and CDR2 are MNHEY and SVGAGI. This CDR3 spans 16 amino acids. CDR3 in amino acids: CASSFSPFQAGNTIYF.

The chain combines TRBV12-3 or TRBV12-4 with TRBJ1-3. There are 12 residues in the CDR3. CDR3 loop: CASSFFGNTIYF.

J is TRBJ2-2 and V is TRBV9; the TCRdb call, TRBD2, lacks DNA for checking. Germline CDR1 is SGDLS and CDR2 is YYNGEE. There are 15 residues in the CDR3. The CDR3 here is CASSITSENTGELFF. Variable domain in full (rest from reference TRBV9 and TRBJ2-2): DSGVTQTPKHLITATGQRVTLRCSPRSGDLSVYWYQQSLDQGLQFLIQYYNGEERAKGNILERFSAQQFPDLHSELNLSSLELGDSALYFCASSITSENTGELFFGEGSRLTVL.

The CDR3 sequence is CASRGTGGLNYGYTF. The gene calls are TRBV6-1 and TRBJ1-2; lacking DNA, the TRBD1 call made by TCRdb goes unchecked. The germline CDR1 and CDR2 sequences are MNHNS and SASEGT. The CDR3 consists of 15 residues.

V gene TRBV20-1 combines with J gene TRBJ2-5; the D gene TCRdb calls, TRBD1, cannot be checked with no DNA. Germline V gene sequence: CDR1 DFQATT, CDR2 SNEGSKA (reference sequence). The CDR3 consists of 15 residues. The CDR3 region is CSARDGNRGRQTQYF.

This chain connects TRBV5-1 to TRBJ1-2. Germline lookup yields CDR1 SGHRS and CDR2 YFSETQ. The CDR3 contains 13 residues. CDR3 sequence: CASSLERNYGYTF. The entire variable domain, with the rest obtained from reference TRBV5-1 and TRBJ1-2, is as follows: KAGVTQTPRYLIKTRGQQVTLSCSPISGHRSVSWYQQTPGQGLQFLFEYFSETQRNKGNFPGRFSGRQFSNSRSEMNVSTLELGDSALYLCASSLERNYGYTFGSGTRLTVV.

This chain links TRBV5-5 with TRBJ2-5; TCRdb selects TRBD2, and the lack of DNA leaves this call unchecked. CDR3 length: 15 residues. CDR1 and CDR2 from the germline V gene are SGHKS and YYEKEE (reference sequence). CDR3: CASSVLAVPQETQYF.

V and J are TRBV18 and TRBJ2-5; the TRBD2 assignment by TCRdb is unverifiable without DNA. CDR1 is KGHSH and CDR2 is LQKENI in the germline V gene. There are 15 residues in the CDR3. The CDR3 region is CASSPPSGRRETQYF.

The J gene is TRBJ2-3, the V gene TRBV18. Germline assignment: CDR1 KGHSH and CDR2 LQKENI. The CDR3 sequence is 14 residues long. The chain's CDR3 is CASSPLERTDTQYF.

The CDR3 loop is CASSVEGGVSYEQYF. The rearrangement uses TRBV9 and TRBJ2-7; TCRdb designates TRBD1, a call that cannot be tested without DNA. The CDR3 covers 15 residues. CDR1 is SGDLS and CDR2 is YYNGEE in the germline V gene.

V is TRBV20-1 and J is TRBJ2-3. This CDR3 contains 15 residues. Germline assignment: CDR1 DFQATT and CDR2 SNEGSKA (reference sequence). CDR3 loop: CSARDTSGYTDTQYF.

This sequence joins TRBV3-1 and TRBJ1-4; TCRdb names TRBD1, which stays unverified in the absence of DNA. Germline lookup yields CDR1 LGHDT and CDR2 YNNKEL (reference sequence). The CDR3 contains 15 residues. The CDR3 sequence: CASSQVAGTNEKLFF. The variable domain in full, with the rest retrieved from reference TRBV3-1 and TRBJ1-4, is DTAVSQTPKYLVTQMGNDKSIKCEQNLGHDTMYWYKQDSKKFLKIMFSYNNKELIINETVPNRFSPKSPDKAHLNLHINSLELGDSAVYFCASSQVAGTNEKLFFGSGTQLSVL.

The chain combines TRBV7-2 with TRBJ2-7; TCRdb's assignment of TRBD2 cannot be checked, as there is no DNA. Germline V gene lookup returns CDR1 SGHTA and CDR2 FQGNSA. CDR3 size: 14 residues. The CDR3 reads CASRQDLGTYEQYF. The full variable domain, rest sourced from reference TRBV7-2 and TRBJ2-7, is GAGVSQSPSNKVTEKGKDVELRCDPISGHTALYWYRQSLGQGLEFLIYFQGNSAPDKSGLPSDRFSAERTGGSVSTLTIQRTQQEDSAVYLCASRQDLGTYEQYFGPGTRLTVT.

The chain combines TRBV20-1 with TRBJ2-1; TCRdb's D call of TRBD2 is untestable without DNA. The CDR3 contains 14 residues. Per germline, CDR1 DFQATT and CDR2 SNEGSKA (reference sequence). This CDR3 reads CSAPIQGGPTRQFF.